The 30 T cell receptor beta chains reported below all come from one sample, sequenced in a study of OX40 agonist ivuxolimab in advanced cancers. Only in-frame clones appear in the TCRdb table, and some are missing; sequencing was by immunoSEQ multiplex PCR. The sample has 55,000 to 70,000 clones, 70% to 85% seen once; the top ten hold about 2.4%. The input for sequencing was CD4+ or CD8+ T cells sorted from blood, taken in a trial of the OX40 agonist ivuxolimab. Receptors were obtained from an adult with an advanced solid tumor such as melanoma, head and neck, liver or kidney cancer.

The chain joins TRBV2 to TRBJ2-7; D gene ambiguous. The CDR3 is made up of 15 amino acids. V gave up 0 bases and J gave up 7 bases, with 16 bases separating them. CDR1 and CDR2 (germline): SNHLY, FYNNEI. This CDR3 reads CASSEAPISYTEQYF. The CDR3 DNA reads TGTGCCAGCAGTGAAGCGCCGATCTCCTATACTGAGCAGTACTTC.

The rearrangement links TRBV5-6 to TRBJ2-7; D is unresolved. The CDR3 is 13 residues long. Germline values: CDR1 SGHDT, CDR2 YYEEEE. V lost 4 bases and J 2 bases, leaving 10 bases between the germline ends. This chain's CDR3 is CASSRTVPYEQYF. The DNA of the CDR3 is TGTGCCAGCAGCAGGACGGTTCCCTACGAGCAGTACTTC.

CDR3 region: CASTKEPTGKAFF. In DNA, the CDR3 is TGTGCCAGCACCAAAGAGCCCACAGGGAAAGCTTTCTTT. The V gene is TRBV6-1, the J gene TRBJ1-1; the D gene is possibly TRBD1 (6 bases). The CDR3 contains 13 residues. Trimming removed 7 bases at V and 9 bases at J, with 18 bases between. Per germline, CDR1 MNHNS and CDR2 SASEGT.

This clone was seen only a few times. The chain is built from TRBV9 and TRBJ1-1; 7 positions agree with TRBD1. This CDR3 comprises 12 residues. V gave up 4 bases and J gave up 9 bases; unmatched junction bases: 6. Germline assignment: CDR1 SGDLS and CDR2 YYNGEE. The CDR3 spells CASSSQTGKAFF. CDR3 DNA: TGTGCCAGCAGCTCTCAGACAGGGAAAGCTTTCTTT.

J is TRBJ2-1 and V is TRBV19; 8 bases line up with TRBD2. V shed 4 bases, J shed 2 bases, and the junction held 7 bases outside the gene matches. Per the germline V gene, CDR1 is LNHDA and CDR2 is SQIVND (reference sequence). This CDR3 spans 16 amino acids. CDR3 DNA: TGTGCCAGTAGTACAACCGGGGGGGGTCCCTACAATGAGCAGTTCTTC. It translates to CASSTTGGGPYNEQFF.

The J gene is TRBJ2-1, the V gene TRBV19; D call uncertain. Germline V lookup: CDR1 LNHDA, CDR2 SQIVND (reference sequence). The V end was cut by 0 bases, the J end by 4 bases, with 13 bases between. The CDR3 has 16 residues. CDR3 region: CASSIEPSAAYNEQFF. The CDR3, as DNA: TGTGCCAGTAGTATAGAGCCATCGGCAGCTTACAATGAGCAGTTCTTC.

This clone was seen only once. The DNA for the CDR3 is TGTGCCAGCACCAGGGTGAGGGCGGTGAACACTGAAGCTTTCTTT. Amino acid sequence: CASTRVRAVNTEAFF. The rearrangement uses TRBV2 and TRBJ1-1, with D perhaps TRBD1 (5 bases). This CDR3 has 15 residues. In germline, CDR1 is SNHLY, CDR2 FYNNEI. V lost 7 bases and J lost 0, with 15 bases in between.

This chain links TRBV9 with TRBJ1-1; D gene unclear. The CDR3 spans 15 residues. V was trimmed by 0 bases and J by 1 base, leaving 10 bases between them. In germline, CDR1 is SGDLS, CDR2 YYNGEE. DNA for the CDR3: TGTGCCAGCAGCGTAGCTTGGGGTGGGAACACTGAAGCTTTCTTT. Protein product: CASSVAWGGNTEAFF.

In its sample, this clone was seen once. This rearrangement joins TRBV4-1 to TRBJ1-2; TRBD1 matches 11 bases. After removal of 1 base from V and 7 bases from J, the junction contained 2 bases not matched to a gene. Germline V lookup: CDR1 MGHRA, CDR2 YSYEKL. The CDR3 sequence is 14 residues long. The CDR3 coding sequence is TGCGCCAGCAGCCAAGTCGGACAGGGGGCTGGCTACACCTTC. This gives the protein CASSQVGQGAGYTF.

This clone ranks as medium-sized. The V and J genes are TRBV6-5 and TRBJ1-2; D may be TRBD1 (6 bases). V lost 2 bases to trimming and J lost 7 bases, with 14 bases between them. Germline lookup yields CDR1 MNHEY and CDR2 SVGAGI. The CDR3 has 14 amino acids. CDR3 DNA: TGTGCCAGCAGTTACGGAGTAGGGGGTAGTGGCTACACCTTC. This encodes CASSYGVGGSGYTF.

The chain joins TRBV6-5 to TRBJ1-2; no reliable D call. The germline V and J ends were trimmed by 6 bases and 2 bases, with 10 bases remaining between them. The CDR3 consists of 13 residues. The germline gives CDR1 MNHEY, CDR2 SVGAGI. CDR3 sequence reads: CASRATANYGYTF. In DNA form, the CDR3 reads TGTGCCAGCAGGGCGACGGCAAACTATGGCTACACCTTC.

The V gene is TRBV5-1, the J gene TRBJ2-1, with TRBD1 identical over 8 bases. Per germline, CDR1 SGHRS and CDR2 YFSETQ. The CDR3 has 19 amino acids. V was pared by 2 bases and J by 7 bases, with 20 bases of the junction left unmatched. This CDR3 reads CASSFLQSTPIRQGNEQFF. The CDR3 nucleotides are TGCGCCAGCAGCTTCCTACAGTCGACCCCCATCCGACAGGGGAATGAGCAGTTCTTC.

The chain has TRBV6-5 and TRBJ1-3; D gene unclear. Germline CDR1 reads MNHEY; CDR2 reads SVGAGI. The CDR3 spans 13 residues. Between the trimmed V and J ends, which lost 2 bases and 2 bases, there was a span of 4 bases. The CDR3 DNA reads as TGTGCCAGCAGTTACGCGGCTGGAAACACCATATATTTT. Protein sequence: CASSYAAGNTIYF.

This sequence joins TRBV6-4 and TRBJ1-2; 7 bases align to TRBD1. Germline loops: CDR1 MRHNA, CDR2 SNTAGT. Trimming at V came to 3 bases and at J to 5 bases, leaving 15 bases not matched to a gene. This CDR3 comprises 17 residues. The CDR3, as DNA: TGTGCCAGCAGTGATGGTGGAGGGGGCGCTAGGGGATATGGCTACACCTTC. Translated: CASSDGGGGARGYGYTF.

J is TRBJ1-2 and V is TRBV4-3; the D gene is possibly TRBD1 (5 bases). The CDR3 loop spans 13 amino acids. Germline values: CDR1 LGHNA, CDR2 YSLEER. The ends were cut back, 4 bases at V and 4 bases at J, with 10 bases in the middle. CDR3 loop: CASSPDSSYGYTF. The CDR3 DNA sequence: TGCGCCAGCAGCCCAGACAGTTCCTATGGCTACACCTTC.

The chain uses TRBV18 and TRBJ2-5; D might be TRBD1 (5 bases). The V end lost 6 bases, the J end lost 5 bases, and 13 bases lay between the germline ends. This CDR3 region has 13 residues. Looked up from germline, CDR1 is KGHSH and CDR2 is LQKENI. This chain's CDR3 is CASSAVTVETQYF. CDR3 nucleotides: TGTGCCAGCTCCGCTGTGACAGTCGAGACCCAGTACTTC.

V usage is TRBV21-1 and J usage is TRBJ1-5. TRBV21-1 is marked as a pseudogene. The length of the CDR3 is 15 residues. The CDR3 nucleotides read TGTGCCACCACCATTATAAGATTTAGCAATCAGCCCCAGCATTTT. Protein: CATTIIRFSNQPQHF.

The chain recombines TRBV5-3 with TRBJ1-6; weak D call: TRBD1 (6 bases). TRBV5-3 is an ORF; its function is uncertain. V shed 0 bases and J shed 0 bases, with 16 bases lying between them. The CDR3 is 19 residues long. The CDR3 here is CARSLAGAQRSSYNSPLHF. CDR3 bases: TGTGCCAGAAGCTTGGCAGGGGCTCAAAGGAGCTCCTATAATTCACCCCTCCACTTT.

The chain links TRBV7-8 to TRBJ2-3, with D possibly matching TRBD2 (5 bases). Per germline, CDR1 SGHVS and CDR2 FQNEAQ. The CDR3 totals 16 residues. V was cut by 1 base and J by 0 bases, with 11 bases left in between. The CDR3 sequence is CASSLDIEGSTDTQYF. The CDR3 DNA is TGTGCCAGCAGCTTAGATATTGAGGGTAGCACAGATACGCAGTATTTT.

V usage is TRBV7-2 and J usage is TRBJ1-5, with D maybe TRBD1 (5 bases). The germline gives CDR1 SGHTA, CDR2 FQGNSA. The CDR3 runs 17 residues. Deletions cut 0 bases from V and 3 bases from J, with 15 bases between. Here the CDR3 DNA reads TGTGCCAGCAGCTTAGCCGGGACGGGGGGGATCAATCAGCCCCAGCATTTT. It translates to CASSLAGTGGINQPQHF.

The rearrangement links TRBV9 to TRBJ2-7; D perhaps matches TRBD2 (7 bases). Trimming took off 4 bases at V and 4 bases at J, with 21 bases between the two ends. This CDR3 contains 16 residues. Germline values: CDR1 SGDLS, CDR2 YYNGEE. The CDR3 DNA follows: TGTGCCAGCAGCCAAGGGATCGGGGGGCCGAGTTACGAGCAGTACTTC. Translated, it gives CASSQGIGGPSYEQYF.

In its sample, this clone was seen once. A read error may account for a junction end that differs from germline. The chain couples TRBV7-7 to TRBJ2-1; perhaps TRBD2 as D (5 bases). CDR1 SSHAT and CDR2 FNYEAQ come from the germline V gene (reference sequence). The CDR3 loop spans 13 amino acids. DNA of the CDR3: TGTGCTAGCAGCTTAGCCCCCCGGGATCCCCAGTTCTTC. This encodes CASSLAPRDPQFF.

The J gene is TRBJ1-1, the V gene TRBV18; D ambiguous. V shed 3 bases and J shed 6 bases, with 17 bases lying between them. The CDR3 spans 15 residues. CDR1 is KGHSH, CDR2 LQKENI, per germline. In nucleotides, the CDR3 is TGTGCCAGCTCACCCCGAACTCCGGGTGTGGCTGAAGCTTTCTTT. Translated: CASSPRTPGVAEAFF.

The genes are TRBV19 and TRBJ2-7, with TRBD1 as a possible D gene (6 bases). From germline, CDR1 is LNHDA and CDR2 SQIVND (reference sequence). The CDR3 runs 13 residues. Trimming left V 7 bases short and J 4 bases short, with 14 bases between. DNA for the CDR3: TGTGCCAGTAAGGCCAGGGGAACATACGAGCAGTACTTC. It encodes CASKARGTYEQYF.

The chain uses TRBV18 and TRBJ1-4; D might be TRBD1 (5 bases). Germline values: CDR1 KGHSH, CDR2 LQKENI. Trimming took off 2 bases at V and 7 bases at J, with 14 bases between the two ends. The CDR3 is made up of 15 amino acids. The CDR3 sequence: CASSPNIGGSEKLFF. Written as DNA, the CDR3 is TGTGCCAGCTCACCAAATATTGGGGGATCTGAAAAACTGTTTTTT. The whole variable domain, remainder taken from reference TRBV18 and TRBJ1-4, is NAGVMQNPRHLVRRRGQEARLRCSPMKGHSHVYWYRQLPEEGLKFMVYLQKENIIDESGMPKERFSAEFPKEGPSILRIQQVVRGDSAAYFCASSPNIGGSEKLFFGSGTQLSVL.

This rearrangement joins TRBV27 to TRBJ2-7; D is possibly TRBD1 (5 bases). The V end lost 6 bases, the J end lost 5 bases, and 11 bases lay between the germline ends. The CDR3 extends over 12 amino acids. The V gene's germline CDR1 is MNHEY and CDR2 SMNVEV (reference sequence). The CDR3: CASSPKGDEQYF. In nucleotides, the CDR3 is TGTGCCAGCAGCCCCAAAGGGGACGAGCAGTACTTC.

The chain couples TRBV28 to TRBJ2-3; no definite D call. This CDR3 is built from 13 residues. Deletions cut 0 bases from V and 3 bases from J, with 4 bases between. Germline CDR1 reads MDHEN; CDR2 reads SYDVKM. CDR3 DNA: TGTGCCAGCAGTTTATGGCCGACAGATACGCAGTATTTT. This codes for CASSLWPTDTQYF.

This chain joins TRBV6-5 and TRBJ2-7; no clear D. V lost 5 bases and J 0 bases, leaving 11 bases between the germline ends. CDR1 MNHEY and CDR2 SVGAGI come from the germline V gene. This CDR3 spans 14 amino acids. As DNA, the CDR3 is TGTGCCAGCAGTCAACAGCAGAGCTCCTACGAGCAGTACTTC. Translation: CASSQQQSSYEQYF.

The rearrangement uses TRBV18 and TRBJ1-1, with TRBD1 matching over 7 bases. Germline trimming cut 3 bases from V and 4 bases from J; bases unmatched to any gene: 14. The CDR3 covers 17 residues. CDR1 is KGHSH, CDR2 LQKENI, per germline. The CDR3 sequence is CASSPVRDSDGGTEAFF. The CDR3 bases are TGTGCCAGCTCACCGGTGAGGGACAGCGACGGTGGCACTGAAGCTTTCTTT.

The chain couples TRBV15 to TRBJ2-2, with 8 bases lining up with TRBD2. Germline loops: CDR1 LNHNV, CDR2 YYDKDF (reference sequence). Unmatched junction bases numbered 5, after V lost 6 bases and J lost 8 bases. The CDR3 contains 13 residues. The CDR3 sequence: CATSPGGVGELFF. CDR3 nucleotide sequence: TGTGCCACCAGTCCCGGGGGGGTAGGGGAGCTGTTTTTT.